These 15 T cell receptor beta chains were sequenced from one sample in a study of Tregs in tolerant kidney transplant recipients. The data were produced by immunoSEQ multiplex PCR, yet TCRdb's version contains in-frame clones alone and is incomplete. The sample holds about 240,000 clones, approximately 83% seen once. The sample taken for sequencing was CD4+ T cells from blood. The receptors shown here come from a human donor in good health.

The rearrangement uses TRBV16 and TRBJ1-4; TRBD1 is a possible D gene (5 bases). The CDR3 consists of 15 residues. Germline V gene data show CDR1 as KGHSY and CDR2 as FQNENV. Trimming took 3 bases from V and 4 from J, leaving 12 bases between them. The CDR3 here is CASSHGDRLNEKLFF. For the CDR3, the DNA is TGTGCCAGCAGCCACGGGGACCGACTTAATGAAAAACTGTTTTTT.

This clone was seen just once. The chain carries TRBV5-6 and TRBJ2-5; D is undetermined. CDR3 length: 15 amino acids. Germline loops: CDR1 SGHDT, CDR2 YYEEEE. V shed 6 bases and J shed 4 bases, with 19 bases lying between them. The CDR3: CASTVYSPQRETQYF. The CDR3, as DNA: TGTGCCAGCACCGTGTACAGCCCCCAGAGAGAGACCCAGTACTTC.

The chain combines TRBV9 with TRBJ2-1; 9 positions match TRBD1. CDR1 and CDR2 from the germline V gene are SGDLS and YYNGEE. V lost 4 bases and J lost 2; bases outside the gene matches: 4. The CDR3 runs to 15 residues. The chain's CDR3 is CASSPGQGPYNEQFF. The CDR3 coding sequence is TGTGCCAGCAGCCCTGGACAGGGGCCCTACAATGAGCAGTTCTTC.

CDR3 in amino acids: CASSVGWEVSPLHF. The CDR3, as DNA: TGTGCCAGCAGCGTAGGTTGGGAGGTGTCACCCCTCCACTTT. The chain uses TRBV9 and TRBJ1-6; no clear D. This CDR3 has 14 amino acids. Germline V gene data show CDR1 as SGDLS and CDR2 as YYNGEE. Between the trimmed V and J ends, which lost 0 bases and 10 bases, there was a span of 11 bases. Supplemented by reference TRBV9 and TRBJ1-6, the full variable domain reads DSGVTQTPKHLITATGQRVTLRCSPRSGDLSVYWYQQSLDQGLQFLIQYYNGEERAKGNILERFSAQQFPDLHSELNLSSLELGDSALYFCASSVGWEVSPLHFGNGTRLTVT.

The chain recombines TRBV18 with TRBJ2-7; D not resolved. Germline V gives CDR1 KGHSH, CDR2 LQKENI. The CDR3 runs to 13 residues. Trimming cost V 4 bases and J 3 bases, with 10 bases left between them. The CDR3 loop is CASSLGRSYEQYF. CDR3 nucleotides: TGTGCCAGCTCACTAGGACGTAGCTACGAGCAGTACTTC.

The gene calls are TRBV5-1 and TRBJ2-7; D perhaps matches TRBD1 (6 bases). The CDR3 loop spans 16 amino acids. V gave up 4 bases and J gave up 6 bases, with 23 bases separating them. The germline CDR1 and CDR2 sequences are SGHRS and YFSETQ. CDR3: CASSRTPAQGLTEQYF. The DNA of the CDR3 is TGCGCCAGCAGCAGGACGCCGGCGCAGGGGCTAACCGAGCAGTACTTC.

The genes are TRBV7-6 and TRBJ2-2; 12 nucleotides align to TRBD1. This CDR3 is built from 16 residues. Germline V CDR1 and CDR2: SGHVS, FNYEAQ. V lost 4 bases, J lost 5 bases, and 5 bases stayed unmatched. The CDR3 nucleotides read TGTGCCAGCAGCTCGGGACAGGGGGCCCCTACCGGGGAGCTGTTTTTT. This sequence encodes CASSSGQGAPTGELFF.

The V gene is TRBV7-2, the J gene TRBJ2-5; 7 positions match TRBD2. Germline CDR1 and CDR2: SGHTA and FQGNSA. This CDR3 is 16 amino acids long. J gave up 5 bases and V 4 bases, and 13 bases lay outside the gene matches. CDR3 bases: TGTGCCAGCAGCTCTAAGGCGGGAGTGGGTGTGGAGACCCAGTACTTC. Translating gives CASSSKAGVGVETQYF.

J is TRBJ2-1 and V is TRBV19, with unresolved D. The CDR3 covers 16 residues. Germline values: CDR1 LNHDA, CDR2 SQIVND (reference sequence). V lost 6 bases, J lost 0 bases, and 15 bases lay in between. The CDR3 nucleotides are TGTGCCAGTAGCCCTAGAGGTATGGGCTCCTACAATGAGCAGTTCTTC. Its translation: CASSPRGMGSYNEQFF.

The chain recombines TRBV7-8 with TRBJ2-3; the match to TRBD2 covers 14 bases. Germline CDR1 SGHVS, CDR2 FQNEAQ. After removal of 5 bases from V and 4 bases from J, the junction contained 2 bases not matched to a gene. The CDR3 sequence is 15 residues long. CDR3 in DNA: TGTGCCAGCAGCCGGGGACTAGCGGGAGCAGATACGCAGTATTTT. Translation gives CASSRGLAGADTQYF.

The chain is built from TRBV5-1 and TRBJ2-3; D not certain. CDR3 length: 15 residues. Germline V gene sequence: CDR1 SGHRS, CDR2 YFSETQ. V lost 7 bases and J 1 base, leaving 16 bases between the germline ends. CDR3 nucleotides: TGCGCCAGCGGCGAGCAACCCCGGGGCACAGATACGCAGTATTTT. Encoded protein: CASGEQPRGTDTQYF.

The chain is built from TRBV29-1 and TRBJ1-1; 9 bases align to TRBD1. The CDR3 totals 13 residues. Germline V gene sequence: CDR1 SQVTM, CDR2 ANQGSEA. With 8 bases clipped from V and 3 bases from J, the junction kept 7 bases outside the gene matches. The CDR3 nucleotides read TGCAGCTACGGACAGGGGAGGGACACTGAAGCTTTCTTT. Translation gives CSYGQGRDTEAFF.

The chain uses TRBV19 and TRBJ2-7; D unclear. CDR3 length equals 8 residues. With 5 bases removed from V and 9 bases from J, the gap between germline ends came to 2 bases. Germline CDR1 is LNHDA and CDR2 is SQIVND (reference sequence). In nucleotides, the CDR3 is TGTGCCAGTAGTGGGCAGTACTTC. Protein product: CASSGQYF.

V gene TRBV4-1 combines with J gene TRBJ2-1; D is tentatively TRBD1 or TRBD2 (5 bases each). Germline V lookup: CDR1 MGHRA, CDR2 YSYEKL. V gave up 0 bases and J gave up 0 bases, with 9 bases separating them. The CDR3 sequence is 16 residues long. The CDR3 spells CASSQDKGPSYNEQFF. The CDR3, as DNA: TGCGCCAGCAGCCAAGACAAGGGACCCTCCTACAATGAGCAGTTCTTC.

The CDR3 bases are TGCGCCAGCAGCACCGCCGAAGGCTTCTGGAAGGTTGAAGAGACCCAGTACTTC. It is translated as CASSTAEGFWKVEETQYF. The chain combines TRBV5-1 with TRBJ2-5; D call uncertain. This CDR3 is built from 18 residues. Per the germline V gene, CDR1 is SGHRS and CDR2 is YFSETQ. With 4 bases removed from V and 3 bases from J, the gap between germline ends came to 25 bases.